This T cell receptor beta chain was identified in a study of blood T cell repertoires in COVID-19 (dated by TCRdb to about 2020). Regarding the study in general: Samples covering the acute and convalescent phases of COVID-19 were provided by collaborators in the United States, Italy and Spain. The material from the prospective study consisted of cDNA or gDNA derived from T cells, B-cell-depleted T cells, or PBMCs. Where HLA class I and class II types were available, the types were taken from metadata supplied by the sample provider, not from assay-based typing. The samples were drawn from two sources: the first 160 participants of the ongoing ImmuneRACE study, and fewer than 1,500 subjects contributed by 6 global collaborators. A de-identified subject ID, COVID-19 status, age in years and sex were almost always included in the sample metadata. The dataset comprised deeply sampled blood TCRbeta repertoires from subjects exposed to, actively infected with, or recovered from COVID-19. The repertoires were released in a freely available public database intended as a resource for research on the immune response to SARS-CoV-2. Points the paper makes about the study in general: How much clinical and demographic metadata was included differed by source and by participant, and the metadata was provided uncurated.

From a lookup of the germline V gene, CDR1 and CDR2 are SQVTM and ANQGSEA. Its CDR3 holds 17 amino acids, cysteine through phenylalanine. Just CDR3 DNA is preserved here, 51 bases in frame from base 1. The V end gives up 3 bases and the J end 6 bases, leaving 14 bases in the junction not matched to a gene. Participants in the prospective study were enrolled through a virtual design, were aged about 18 to 100 years, and lived in roughly 24 United States geographic areas. Cohort assignment in the prospective study relied on participant-reported clinical history from a screening survey and a study questionnaire. In the prospective study, whole blood, serum and a nasopharyngeal or oropharyngeal swab were collected from each participant by mobile phlebotomists. Additional blood draws and questionnaires over a 2-month period could optionally be provided by prospective study participants. Blood samples from the prospective study were shipped frozen or at room temperature prior to DNA extraction.

TCRbeta CDR3 regions were amplified from genomic DNA using the immunoSEQ Assay, a bias-controlled multiplex PCR. As for how the authors treated the data: The number of nucleated cells in each sample was estimated from the amplification of reference gene primers within the assay. Sequence reads were collapsed and filtered to measure the absolute abundance of every unique TCRbeta CDR3 rearrangement. For each sample, productive Simpson clonality was calculated as the square root of Simpson's diversity index across productive rearrangements. In TCRdb, the immuneACCESS table is reduced to in-frame sequences with V and J assigned. These tables do not hold every clone; where another copy was compared, an unresolved V gene accounts for under half, and the others remain unexplained. Clonal size and the V and J genes are those of that table, whereas D and trimming came from the DNA. The sample yields roughly 260,000 clones; roughly 87% were counted once. Over 6% of the sample is taken by the ten largest.

This clone has just one count. Its antigen specificity is not known. Per-nucleotide qualities are absent, and no much larger clonotype sits a single base away. The source is a woman in her twenties or thirties with acute COVID-19. The receptor chain draws on TRBV29-1 and TRBJ1-2, and 12 bases in between align with TRBD1. Source material: PBMCs or T cells enriched from blood (not recorded which). The CDR3 region: CSVDRPGTGGASDGYTF. DNA sequence: TGCAGCGTTGACCGTCCCGGGACAGGGGGCGCATCGGATGGCTACACCTTC.